This TCR beta chain was retrieved from a study of shared clonotypes between healthy human individuals. V shed 5 bases and J shed 2 bases, with 16 bases lying between them. The CDR3 covers 15 residues. CDR1 SEHNR and CDR2 FQNEAQ come from the germline V gene (reference sequence). The authors distributed each subset's genomic DNA evenly over several immunoSEQ plates. Clones were sequenced by immunoSEQ multiplex PCR, and TCRdb holds only the in-frame ones, with some missing. The table shows 490,000 or so clones, with about three quarters occurring only once. HIV-negative, healthy adults without recent acute infections or vaccinations were the donors.

The receptor was derived from a woman between 40 and 50 years old in good health. Some clones in this sample may be carry-over from other donors' samples. The chain couples TRBV7-9 to TRBJ2-7, with D maybe TRBD2 (6 bases). Material: PBMCs. In DNA form, the CDR3 reads TGTGCCAGCAGCCTCTTTAGCGGTGCTACCTACGAGCAGTACTTC. This encodes CASSLFSGATYEQYF.